The 17 T cell receptor beta chains in this list originate from one sample, sequenced in a study of blood T cell repertoires in COVID-19. The table came from immunoSEQ multiplex PCR; TCRdb's copy has only in-frame clones and leaves some out. Of around 260,000 clones listed, over 75% are singletons. The sequenced material came from peripheral blood. The receptors were gathered from a woman between 50 and 59 years old with acute or convalescent COVID-19.

This rearrangement joins TRBV27 to TRBJ1-5, with TRBD1 matching over 9 bases. The CDR3 runs to 14 residues. The V gene end was trimmed by 4 bases and the J gene end by 10 bases; junction bases not matched to a gene: 8. Germline V CDR1 and CDR2: MNHEY, SMNVEV (reference sequence). CDR3 DNA: TGTGCCAGCAGTTCTCGACAGGGGGGAGTACCCCAGCATTTT. Residues: CASSSRQGGVPQHF.

The V call is TRBV4-1, the J call TRBJ2-4, with 8 bases that match TRBD1. Trimming cost V 0 bases and J 0 bases; bases outside gene matches: 7. The CDR3 contains 18 residues. Germline loops: CDR1 MGHRA, CDR2 YSYEKL. The chain's CDR3 is CASSQDPAGGIAKNIQYF. The CDR3 DNA reads as TGCGCCAGCAGCCAAGATCCGGCAGGGGGCATAGCCAAAAACATTCAGTACTTC.

V gene TRBV9 combines with J gene TRBJ1-2, with D perhaps matching TRBD1 (6 bases). V shed 3 bases and J shed 3 bases, with 15 bases lying between them. CDR3 length: 15 amino acids. Per germline, CDR1 SGDLS and CDR2 YYNGEE. The CDR3: CASSGPGVSDYGYTF. CDR3 DNA sequence: TGTGCCAGCAGCGGACCAGGGGTTTCGGACTATGGCTACACCTTC.

In DNA form, the CDR3 reads TGTGCCAGCAGCCCCGGGGCGGTAAAGAGGACTAGCTCCTACAATGAGCAGTTCTTC. Amino acids: CASSPGAVKRTSSYNEQFF. The V gene is TRBV27, the J gene TRBJ2-1, with TRBD2 matching 7 bases. Germline assignment: CDR1 MNHEY and CDR2 SMNVEV (reference sequence). Trimming cost V 6 bases and J 0 bases; bases outside gene matches: 17. The CDR3 covers 19 residues.

The chain has TRBV29-1 and TRBJ2-2, with TRBD1 matching over 8 bases. This CDR3 region has 14 residues. V was pared by 7 bases and J by 6 bases, with 10 bases of the junction left unmatched. The V gene's germline CDR1 is SQVTM and CDR2 ANQGSEA. CDR3 residues: CSAKDRVGAGELFF. The CDR3 DNA is TGCAGCGCTAAGGACAGGGTAGGCGCCGGGGAGCTGTTTTTT.

The rearrangement links TRBV7-3 to TRBJ2-1; TRBD1 might be the D (6 bases). V was clipped by 6 bases and J by 3 bases, with 15 bases between them. Germline CDR1 is SGHTA and CDR2 is FQGTGA. The CDR3 loop spans 15 amino acids. DNA of the CDR3: TGTGCCAGCAGTTCTACCGGGACAAGCTACAATGAGCAGTTCTTC. Residues: CASSSTGTSYNEQFF.

This sequence joins TRBV21-1 and TRBJ2-5; the table names TRBD1, a call not compared with the DNA. TRBV21-1 is termed a pseudogene. This CDR3 spans 23 amino acids. The DNA for the CDR3 is TGTGCCAGCAGCCCCCCCACCCCCCTACATTCCCCCGTACCCGGACAGGGGGAAGAGACCCAGTACTTC. Translated: CASSPPTPLHSPVPGQGEETQYF.

This chain links TRBV28 with TRBJ2-7; the match to TRBD1 covers 7 bases. This CDR3 spans 14 amino acids. The J segment lost 5 bases and the V segment lost 1 base, leaving 5 bases of the junction unmatched. Germline CDR1 reads MDHEN; CDR2 reads SYDVKM. The CDR3, as DNA: TGTGCCAGCAGTTTATCCGACAGGGTGCACGAGCAGTACTTC. Translation: CASSLSDRVHEQYF.

The rearrangement links TRBV19 to TRBJ2-1; D might be TRBD2 (5 bases). CDR3 length: 14 amino acids. The V end lost 1 base, the J end lost 4 bases, and 8 bases lay between the germline ends. Germline V CDR1 and CDR2: LNHDA, SQIVND (reference sequence). CDR3 nucleotide sequence: TGTGCCAGTAGTATAGGAGGGTTTTACAATGAGCAGTTCTTC. Amino acid sequence: CASSIGGFYNEQFF.

The chain employs TRBV28 and TRBJ2-1, with TRBD2 matching 8 bases. The CDR3 has 15 residues. Germline-derived CDR1 and CDR2 are MDHEN and SYDVKM. The V gene end was trimmed by 5 bases and the J gene end by 6 bases; junction bases not matched to a gene: 9. This CDR3 is CASSNPRREVNEQFF. CDR3 in DNA: TGTGCCAGCAGTAACCCGAGGCGGGAGGTCAATGAGCAGTTCTTC.

The genes are TRBV19 and TRBJ2-2; TRBD2 agrees at 11 bases. Unmatched junction bases numbered 20, after V lost 10 bases and J lost 4 bases. From germline, CDR1 is LNHDA and CDR2 SQIVND (reference sequence). The CDR3 spans 19 residues. CDR3 DNA: TGTGCCATTGGGGACGGATTAATTAGCGGGAGGGCCGCCACCGGGGAGCTGTTTTTT. Protein product: CAIGDGLISGRAATGELFF.

The chain recombines TRBV5-1 with TRBJ2-1; TRBD1 agrees at 7 bases. Germline V lookup: CDR1 SGHRS, CDR2 YFSETQ. The CDR3 totals 13 residues. V shed 4 bases and J 7 bases; nucleotides not matched to a gene: 5. CDR3 coding DNA: TGCGCCAGCAGCCTGACAGGGCAGAATGAGCAGTTCTTC. Encoded protein: CASSLTGQNEQFF.

The rearrangement joins TRBV5-4 to TRBJ2-6; no definite D call. CDR1 SGHNT and CDR2 YYREEE come from the germline V gene (reference sequence). This CDR3 region has 16 residues. V was shortened by 1 base and J by 0 bases, with 8 bases between the two germline ends. The CDR3 sequence is CASSLYFVSGANVLTF. CDR3 in DNA: TGTGCCAGCAGCTTGTACTTCGTCTCTGGGGCCAACGTCCTGACTTTC.

For the CDR3, the DNA is TGTGCCAGCAGCTCTTTAGACAGGGGGCGGACTGAAGCTTTCTTT. Encoded protein: CASSSLDRGRTEAFF. The chain links TRBV7-9 to TRBJ1-1; 10 positions match TRBD1. Germline loops: CDR1 SEHNR, CDR2 FQNEAQ (reference sequence). Unmatched junction bases numbered 7, after V lost 4 bases and J lost 5 bases. This CDR3 contains 15 residues.

About this clone: Other DNA sequences in the same sample also yield this CDR3. This rearrangement joins TRBV5-1 to TRBJ2-1; D perhaps matches TRBD2 (6 bases). Deletions cut 4 bases from V and 6 bases from J, with 11 bases between. Germline-derived CDR1 and CDR2 are SGHRS and YFSETQ. The CDR3 is 13 amino acids. The CDR3 DNA sequence: TGCGCCAGCAGCCCCGGGACTCTCAATGAGCAGTTCTTC. Amino acid sequence: CASSPGTLNEQFF.

The chain couples TRBV18 to TRBJ2-1; 14 bases fit TRBD2. Germline V lookup: CDR1 KGHSH, CDR2 LQKENI. There are 16 residues in the CDR3. Trimming cost V 3 bases and J 7 bases; bases outside gene matches: 5. The CDR3 spells CASSPRLAGGENEQFF. Here the CDR3 DNA reads TGTGCCAGCTCACCGCGACTAGCGGGAGGGGAAAATGAGCAGTTCTTC.

The sample holds one count of this clone. The chain recombines TRBV7-9 with TRBJ2-1, with 10 positions matching TRBD1. Germline loops: CDR1 SEHNR, CDR2 FQNEAQ (reference sequence). Trimming removed 5 bases from V and 8 bases from J; junction bases left unmatched: 9. The CDR3 length is 15 residues. The CDR3 DNA reads as TGTGCCAGCAGCCAGGGACAGGGGACATTCGATGAGCAGTTCTTC. It codes for CASSQGQGTFDEQFF.